This TCR beta chain was sequenced for a study of blood T cell repertoires in COVID-19. At the level of the study: Researchers got acute and convalescent COVID-19 samples from the United States, Italy and Spain. Sources were T cells, B-cell-depleted T cells, or PBMCs; the material itself was cDNA or gDNA.

This table comes from immunoSEQ multiplex PCR, and its TCRdb copy is limited to in-frame clones, with some not included. This table holds approximately 350,000 clones, 75% to 90% found once. Patients at the Seattle site were enrolled during active infection and followed longitudinally. The V segment lost 5 bases and the J segment 6 bases; nucleotides outside the gene matches: 9. Germline CDR1 is MNHEY and CDR2 is SVGAGI. The length of the CDR3 is 15 residues. V is TRBV6-5 and J is TRBJ1-5, with 8 bases fitting TRBD1. This clonotype was sampled from an older woman with COVID-19, enrolled during active disease. Sequencing was performed on peripheral blood. CDR3 nucleotides: TGTGCCAGCAGTAGAGACAGGGGTGTCGCTCAGCCCCAGCATTTT. Protein sequence: CASSRDRGVAQPQHF.